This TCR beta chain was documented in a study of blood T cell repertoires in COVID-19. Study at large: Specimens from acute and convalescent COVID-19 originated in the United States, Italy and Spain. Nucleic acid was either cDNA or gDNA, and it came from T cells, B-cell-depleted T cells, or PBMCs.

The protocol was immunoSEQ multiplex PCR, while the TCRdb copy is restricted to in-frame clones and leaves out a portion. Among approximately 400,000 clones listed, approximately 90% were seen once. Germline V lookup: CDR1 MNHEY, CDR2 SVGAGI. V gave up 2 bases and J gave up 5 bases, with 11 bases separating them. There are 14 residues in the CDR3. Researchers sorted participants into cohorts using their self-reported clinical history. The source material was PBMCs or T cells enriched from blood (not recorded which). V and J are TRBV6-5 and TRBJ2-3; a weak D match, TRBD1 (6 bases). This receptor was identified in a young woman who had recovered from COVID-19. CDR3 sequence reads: CASSYDQGKDTQYF. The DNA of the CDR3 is TGTGCCAGCAGTTACGACCAGGGGAAAGATACGCAGTATTTT.